The present TCR beta chain was sequenced within a study of cytomegalovirus exposure and HLA in healthy donors. PCR employed 60 Vbeta and 13 Jbeta primers. The repertoire was sequenced with immunoSEQ multiplex PCR; TCRdb's copy has only in-frame clones and lacks some. The profile covers some 130,000 clones, with around 86% appearing a single time and about 0.74% taken by the ten largest. General study results and limits: Associated with cytomegalovirus, according to the listing, were 164 TCR beta chains.

Participants comprised healthy donors of bone marrow. This clone was recorded only once. Its antigen is unidentified. The germline CDR1 and CDR2 sequences are MNHNY and SVGAGI (reference sequence). The CDR3 loop spans 13 amino acids. V was clipped by 3 bases and J by 8 bases; unmatched bases: 3. This receptor was taken from a man between 18 and 29 years old in good health and CMV-seronegative. The rearrangement links TRBV6-6 to TRBJ1-2; TRBD1 aligns across 10 bases. Source material: PBMCs. Here the CDR3 reads CASSYGTGEGYTF. For the CDR3, the DNA is TGTGCCAGCAGTTATGGGACAGGGGAAGGCTACACCTTC.